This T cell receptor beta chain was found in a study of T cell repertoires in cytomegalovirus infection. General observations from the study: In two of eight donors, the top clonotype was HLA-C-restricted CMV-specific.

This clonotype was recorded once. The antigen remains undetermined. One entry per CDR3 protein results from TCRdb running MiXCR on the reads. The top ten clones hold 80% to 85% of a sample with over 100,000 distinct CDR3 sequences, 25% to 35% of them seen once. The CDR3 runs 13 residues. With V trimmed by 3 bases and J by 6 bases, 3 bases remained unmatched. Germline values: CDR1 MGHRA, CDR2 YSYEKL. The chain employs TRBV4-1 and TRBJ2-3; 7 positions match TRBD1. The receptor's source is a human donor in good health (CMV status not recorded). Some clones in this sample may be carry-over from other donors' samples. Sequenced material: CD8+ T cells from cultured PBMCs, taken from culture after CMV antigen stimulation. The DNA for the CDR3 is TGCGCCAGCAGCCAGACAGGGAGTGATACGCAGTATTTT. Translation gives CASSQTGSDTQYF.